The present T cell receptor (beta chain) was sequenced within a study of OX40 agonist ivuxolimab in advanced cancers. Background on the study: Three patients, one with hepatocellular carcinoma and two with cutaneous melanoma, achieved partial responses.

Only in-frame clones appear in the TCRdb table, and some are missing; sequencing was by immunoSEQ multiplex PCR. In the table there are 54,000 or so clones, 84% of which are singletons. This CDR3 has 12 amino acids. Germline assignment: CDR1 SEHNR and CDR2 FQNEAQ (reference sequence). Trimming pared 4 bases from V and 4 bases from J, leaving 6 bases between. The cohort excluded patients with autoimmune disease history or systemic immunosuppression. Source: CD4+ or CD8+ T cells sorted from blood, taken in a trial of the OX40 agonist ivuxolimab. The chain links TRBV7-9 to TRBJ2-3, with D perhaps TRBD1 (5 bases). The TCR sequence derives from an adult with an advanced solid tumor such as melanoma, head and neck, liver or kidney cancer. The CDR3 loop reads CASSSTADTQYF. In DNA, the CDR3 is TGTGCCAGCAGCTCGACAGCAGATACGCAGTATTTT.